The 6 T cell receptor beta chains given below trace back to one sample, sequenced in a study of cytomegalovirus exposure and HLA in healthy donors. PCR was performed using 60 Vbeta and 13 Jbeta primers. Some clones are missing from TCRdb's copy, which holds only in-frame ones; the method was immunoSEQ multiplex PCR. The sample consists of some 140,000 clones, more than 75% of them appearing once. The sequenced sample was PBMCs. Receptor source: a woman in her 50s in good health and CMV-seropositive.

The chain has TRBV19 and TRBJ2-3; TRBD2 matches 11 bases. There are 14 residues in the CDR3. J gave up 3 bases and V 7 bases, and 3 bases lay outside the gene matches. Germline V lookup: CDR1 LNHDA, CDR2 SQIVND (reference sequence). The CDR3 sequence is CASTVAGGTDTQYF. CDR3 in DNA: TGTGCCAGTACCGTAGCGGGGGGGACAGATACGCAGTATTTT.

In its sample, this clone was seen a few times. The chain joins TRBV30 to TRBJ2-7; D gene ambiguous. Trimming removed 4 bases from V and 3 bases from J, with 10 bases in between. Looked up from germline, CDR1 is GTSNPN and CDR2 is SVGIG (reference sequence). This CDR3 has 12 amino acids. The CDR3 DNA reads as TGTGCCTGGAATGACGGAGTCTACGAGCAGTACTTC. Translated, it gives CAWNDGVYEQYF.

This clone was seen a single time. This CDR3 reads CASSLTPNTEAFF. CDR3 DNA sequence: TGTGCCAGCAGCCTGACACCGAACACTGAAGCTTTCTTT. The chain carries TRBV7-3 and TRBJ1-1, with D hard to call. Trimming cost V 5 bases and J 1 base, with 8 bases left between them. Germline CDR1 is SGHTA and CDR2 is FQGTGA. The CDR3 has 13 amino acids.

This chain connects TRBV28 to TRBJ1-3, with TRBD1 matching 7 bases. CDR3 length equals 16 residues. Losses at the gene ends were 3 bases for V and 0 bases for J; bases not matched to a gene: 5. Germline V gives CDR1 MDHEN, CDR2 SYDVKM. This chain's CDR3 is CASSFLGQVSGNTIYF. The CDR3 DNA reads as TGTGCCAGCAGTTTCTTAGGACAGGTCTCTGGAAACACCATATATTTT.

This chain uses TRBV29-1 with TRBJ2-5, with 10 bases lining up with TRBD2. Germline lookup yields CDR1 SQVTM and CDR2 ANQGSEA. This CDR3 has 16 amino acids. Trimming cost V 4 bases and J 4 bases; bases outside gene matches: 12. The CDR3 DNA reads as TGCAGCGTTGGGGGACAAGCGGGAGGGAGGGTAGAGACCCAGTACTTC. This encodes CSVGGQAGGRVETQYF.

This chain uses TRBV10-1 with TRBJ2-5, with a weak D call TRBD2 (5 bases). Trimming stripped 0 bases from V and 5 bases from J, with 13 bases between. CDR1 WNHNN and CDR2 SYGVQD come from the germline V gene (reference sequence). The CDR3 has 15 amino acids. The CDR3 region has the DNA TGCGCCAGCAGTGAGTCCACTCCCGGGGTGGAGACCCAGTACTTC. This gives the protein CASSESTPGVETQYF.